This TCR beta chain was obtained from a study of CD8 T cells in Susac syndrome. CDR3 size: 15 residues. V lost 3 bases and J 2 bases, leaving 12 bases between the germline ends. Reverse transcription used roughly 0.5 to 1 ug RNA and random hexamers. One entry per CDR3 protein results from TCRdb running MiXCR on the immunoSEQ multiplex PCR reads. The sample lists 180,000 or so distinct CDR3 sequences, around 94% seen once, with roughly 0.15% in the top ten. CD8+ and CD4+ T cells from blood underwent TCR beta sequencing. The sequenced sample consisted of CD4+ T cells from PBMCs. The chain employs TRBV12-3 or TRBV12-4 and TRBJ2-3; no reliable D call. The TCR originated in a human donor in good health. The CDR3: CASSFEGLATDTQYF. The CDR3 region has the DNA TGTGCCAGCAGTTTCGAAGGATTGGCCACAGATACGCAGTATTTT.